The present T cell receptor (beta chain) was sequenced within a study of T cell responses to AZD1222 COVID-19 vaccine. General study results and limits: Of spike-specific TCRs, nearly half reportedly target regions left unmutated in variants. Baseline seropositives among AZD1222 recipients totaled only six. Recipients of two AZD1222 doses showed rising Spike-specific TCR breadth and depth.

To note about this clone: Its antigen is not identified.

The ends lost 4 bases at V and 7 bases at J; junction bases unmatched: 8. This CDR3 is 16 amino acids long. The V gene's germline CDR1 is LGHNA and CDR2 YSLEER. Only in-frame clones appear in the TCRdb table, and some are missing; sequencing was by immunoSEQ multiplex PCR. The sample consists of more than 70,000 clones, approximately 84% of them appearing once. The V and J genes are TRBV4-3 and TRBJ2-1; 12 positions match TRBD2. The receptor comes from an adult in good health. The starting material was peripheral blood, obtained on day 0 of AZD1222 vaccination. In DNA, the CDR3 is TGCGCCAGCAGCCGCCGACTAGCGGGGGTTGGGAATGAGCAGTTCTTC. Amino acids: CASSRRLAGVGNEQFF.